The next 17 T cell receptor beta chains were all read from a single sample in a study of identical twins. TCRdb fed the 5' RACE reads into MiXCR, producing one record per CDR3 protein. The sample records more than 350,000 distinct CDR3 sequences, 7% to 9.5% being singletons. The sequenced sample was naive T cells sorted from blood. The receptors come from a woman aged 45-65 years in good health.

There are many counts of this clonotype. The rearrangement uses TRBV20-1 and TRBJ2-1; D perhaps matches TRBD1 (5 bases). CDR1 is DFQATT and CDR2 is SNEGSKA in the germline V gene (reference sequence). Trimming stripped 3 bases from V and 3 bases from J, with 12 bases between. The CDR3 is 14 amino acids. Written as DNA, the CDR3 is TGCAGTGCTAGTATGACAGAAAACTACAATGAGCAGTTCTTC. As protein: CSASMTENYNEQFF.

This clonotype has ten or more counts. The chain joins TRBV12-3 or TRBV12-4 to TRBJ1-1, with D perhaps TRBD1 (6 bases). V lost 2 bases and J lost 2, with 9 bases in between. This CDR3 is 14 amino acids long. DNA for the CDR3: TGTGCCAGCAGTTTAATGGGGGGCAACACTGAAGCTTTCTTT. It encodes CASSLMGGNTEAFF.

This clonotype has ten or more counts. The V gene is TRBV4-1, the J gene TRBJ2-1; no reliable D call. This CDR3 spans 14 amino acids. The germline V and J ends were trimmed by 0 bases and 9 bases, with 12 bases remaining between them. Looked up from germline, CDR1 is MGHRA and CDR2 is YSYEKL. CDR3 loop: CASSQERAVREQFF. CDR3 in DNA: TGCGCCAGCAGCCAAGAAAGGGCTGTACGTGAGCAGTTCTTC.

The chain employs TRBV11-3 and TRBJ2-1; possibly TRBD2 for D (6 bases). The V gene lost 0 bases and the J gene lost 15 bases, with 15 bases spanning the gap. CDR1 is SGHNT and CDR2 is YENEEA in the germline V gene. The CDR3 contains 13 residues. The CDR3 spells CASSLDPGLGAFF. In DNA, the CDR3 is TGTGCCAGCAGCTTAGACCCGGGACTCGGGGCGTTCTTC. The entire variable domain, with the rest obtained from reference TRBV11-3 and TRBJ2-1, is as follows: EAGVVQSPRYKIIEKKQPVAFWCNPISGHNTLYWYLQNLGQGPELLIRYENEEAVDDSQLPKDRFSAERLKGVDSTLKIQPAELGDSAVYLCASSLDPGLGAFFGPGTRLTVL.

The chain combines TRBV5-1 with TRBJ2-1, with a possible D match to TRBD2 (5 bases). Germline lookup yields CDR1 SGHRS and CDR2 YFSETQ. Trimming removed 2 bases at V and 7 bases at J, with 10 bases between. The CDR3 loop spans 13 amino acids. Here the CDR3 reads CASSFDGMNEQFF. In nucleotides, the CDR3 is TGCGCCAGCAGCTTTGACGGGATGAATGAGCAGTTCTTC.

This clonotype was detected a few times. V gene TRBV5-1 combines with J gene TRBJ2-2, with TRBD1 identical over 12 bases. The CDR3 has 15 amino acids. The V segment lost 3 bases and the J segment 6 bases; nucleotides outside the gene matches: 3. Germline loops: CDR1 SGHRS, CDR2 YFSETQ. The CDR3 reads CASSSGTGGPGELFF. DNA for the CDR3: TGCGCCAGCAGCTCCGGGACAGGGGGCCCCGGGGAGCTGTTTTTT.

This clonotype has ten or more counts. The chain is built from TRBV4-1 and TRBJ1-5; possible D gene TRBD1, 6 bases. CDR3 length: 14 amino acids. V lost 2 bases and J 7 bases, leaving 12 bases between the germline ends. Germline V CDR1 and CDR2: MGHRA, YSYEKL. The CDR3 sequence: CASSQQGLGQPQHF. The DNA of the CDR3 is TGCGCCAGCAGCCAACAGGGGTTGGGGCAGCCCCAGCATTTT.

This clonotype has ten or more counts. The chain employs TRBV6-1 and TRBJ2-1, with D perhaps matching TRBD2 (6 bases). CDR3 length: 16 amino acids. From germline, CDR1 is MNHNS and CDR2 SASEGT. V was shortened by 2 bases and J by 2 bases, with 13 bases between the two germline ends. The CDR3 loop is CASSEIGVAAYNEQFF. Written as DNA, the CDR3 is TGTGCCAGCAGTGAAATCGGGGTAGCGGCCTACAATGAGCAGTTCTTC.

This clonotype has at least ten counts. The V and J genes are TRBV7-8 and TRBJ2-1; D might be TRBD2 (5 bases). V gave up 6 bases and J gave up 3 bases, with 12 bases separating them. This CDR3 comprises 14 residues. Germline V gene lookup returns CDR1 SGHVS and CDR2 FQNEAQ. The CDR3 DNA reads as TGTGCCAGCAGGACTATATCCTACTACAATGAGCAGTTCTTC. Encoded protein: CASRTISYYNEQFF.

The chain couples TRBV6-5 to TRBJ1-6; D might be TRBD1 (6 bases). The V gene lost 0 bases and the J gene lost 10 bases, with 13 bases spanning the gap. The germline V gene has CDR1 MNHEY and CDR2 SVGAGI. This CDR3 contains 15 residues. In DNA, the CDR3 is TGTGCCAGCAGTTACTCGTCGGGGGCAGGGTCACCCCTCCACTTT. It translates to CASSYSSGAGSPLHF.

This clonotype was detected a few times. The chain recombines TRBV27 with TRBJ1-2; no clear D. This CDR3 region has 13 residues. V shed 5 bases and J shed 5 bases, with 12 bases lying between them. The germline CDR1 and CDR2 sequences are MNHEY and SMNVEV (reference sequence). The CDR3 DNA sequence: TGTGCCAGCAGTGGGAAAGGGTCTTATGGCTACACCTTC. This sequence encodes CASSGKGSYGYTF.

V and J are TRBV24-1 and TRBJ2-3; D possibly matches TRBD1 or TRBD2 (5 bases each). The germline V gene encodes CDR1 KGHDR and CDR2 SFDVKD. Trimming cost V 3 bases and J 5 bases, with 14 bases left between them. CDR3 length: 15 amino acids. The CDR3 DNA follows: TGTGCCACCAGTGATCGGTTGGGGGTCGGAGATACGCAGTATTTT. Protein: CATSDRLGVGDTQYF.

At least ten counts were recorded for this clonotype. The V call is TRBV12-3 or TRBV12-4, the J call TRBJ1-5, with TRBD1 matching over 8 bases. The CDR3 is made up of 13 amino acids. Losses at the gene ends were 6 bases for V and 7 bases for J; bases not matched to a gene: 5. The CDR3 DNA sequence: TGTGCCAGCAGCCAGGGGGCAGGACAGCCCCAGCATTTT. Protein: CASSQGAGQPQHF.

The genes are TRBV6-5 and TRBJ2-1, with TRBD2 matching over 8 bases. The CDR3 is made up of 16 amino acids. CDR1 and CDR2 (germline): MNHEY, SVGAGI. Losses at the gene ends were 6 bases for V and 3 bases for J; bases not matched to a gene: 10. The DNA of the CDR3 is TGTGCCAGCAGCAATTCCGGGACTAGGCTCTACAATGAGCAGTTCTTC. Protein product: CASSNSGTRLYNEQFF.

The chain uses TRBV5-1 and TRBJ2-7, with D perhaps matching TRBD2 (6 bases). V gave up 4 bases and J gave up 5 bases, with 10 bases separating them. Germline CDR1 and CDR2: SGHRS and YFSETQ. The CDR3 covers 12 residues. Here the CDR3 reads CASSPGGDEQYF. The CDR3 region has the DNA TGCGCCAGCAGCCCTGGCGGGGACGAGCAGTACTTC.

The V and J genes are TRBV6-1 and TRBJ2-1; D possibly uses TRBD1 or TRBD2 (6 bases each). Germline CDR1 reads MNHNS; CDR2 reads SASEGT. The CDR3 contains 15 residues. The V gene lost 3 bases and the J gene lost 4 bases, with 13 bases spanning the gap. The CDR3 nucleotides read TGTGCCAGCAGTGAGGAGGGGGTAGCATACAATGAGCAGTTCTTC. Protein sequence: CASSEEGVAYNEQFF.

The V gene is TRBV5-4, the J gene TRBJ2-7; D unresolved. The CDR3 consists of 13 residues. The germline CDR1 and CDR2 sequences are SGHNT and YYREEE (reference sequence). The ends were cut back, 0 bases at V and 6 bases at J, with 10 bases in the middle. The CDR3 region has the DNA TGTGCCAGCAGCTTGGGGGATAGCAGCGAGCAGTACTTC. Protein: CASSLGDSSEQYF.